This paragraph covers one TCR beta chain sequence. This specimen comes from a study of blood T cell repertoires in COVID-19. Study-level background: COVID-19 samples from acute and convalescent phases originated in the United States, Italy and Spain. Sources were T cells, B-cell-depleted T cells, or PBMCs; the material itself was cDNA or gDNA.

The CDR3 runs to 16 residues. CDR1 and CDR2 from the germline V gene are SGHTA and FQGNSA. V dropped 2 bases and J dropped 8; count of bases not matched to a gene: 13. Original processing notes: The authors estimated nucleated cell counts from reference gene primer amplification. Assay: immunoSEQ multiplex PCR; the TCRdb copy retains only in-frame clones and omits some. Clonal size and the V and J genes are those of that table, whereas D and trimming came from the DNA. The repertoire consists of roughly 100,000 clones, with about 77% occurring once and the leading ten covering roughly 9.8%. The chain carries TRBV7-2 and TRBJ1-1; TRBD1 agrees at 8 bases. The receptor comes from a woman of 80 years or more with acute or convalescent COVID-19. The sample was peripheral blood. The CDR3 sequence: CASSLPRGQGGAEAFF. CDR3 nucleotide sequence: TGTGCCAGCAGCTTACCCAGAGGACAGGGTGGCGCCGAAGCTTTCTTT.